These 25 T cell receptor beta chains were sequenced from one sample in a study of blood T cell repertoires in COVID-19. Generated by immunoSEQ multiplex PCR, the TCRdb table keeps only in-frame clones and is missing some. Of tens of thousands of clones in the sample, nearly 80% are singletons; the top ten hold 6.3%. Source material: peripheral blood. These receptor sequences come from a man aged 65 to 85 with COVID-19, enrolled during active disease.

The gene calls are TRBV6-5 and TRBJ1-2; 10 nucleotides align to TRBD1. Germline CDR1 MNHEY, CDR2 SVGAGI. The CDR3 runs to 14 residues. V shed 5 bases, J shed 8 bases, and the junction held 8 bases outside the gene matches. The CDR3 nucleotides are TGTGCCAGCAGTCGGGACAGGGGATTACAGGGCTACACCTTC. The encoded protein is CASSRDRGLQGYTF.

This clone was observed a few times. The V gene is TRBV2, the J gene TRBJ1-6; 7 nucleotides align to TRBD1. Germline V lookup: CDR1 SNHLY, CDR2 FYNNEI. CDR3 length: 13 residues. The V gene end was trimmed by 8 bases and the J gene end by 7 bases; junction bases not matched to a gene: 5. The CDR3 region is CASRGQLNSPLHF. The CDR3 DNA sequence: TGTGCCAGCCGGGGACAGCTAAATTCACCCCTCCACTTT.

This chain uses TRBV13 with TRBJ2-1; 9 nucleotides match TRBD2. The CDR3 spans 16 residues. Losses at the gene ends were 1 base for V and 9 bases for J; bases not matched to a gene: 10. The germline CDR1 and CDR2 sequences are PRHDT and FYEKMQ (reference sequence). The CDR3 DNA is TGTGCCAGCAGCTTAGCCTTAAGCGGGGGGCGCGGTGAGCAGTTCTTC. Encoded protein: CASSLALSGGRGEQFF.

The gene calls are TRBV28 and TRBJ2-5; 11 positions agree with TRBD2. The CDR3 consists of 14 residues. Germline V gene sequence: CDR1 MDHEN, CDR2 SYDVKM. Germline trimming cut 8 bases from V and 1 base from J; bases unmatched to any gene: 3. The CDR3 nucleotides are TGTGCCAGCCTAGGGACTAGCGGCCAAGAGACCCAGTACTTC. This gives the protein CASLGTSGQETQYF.

This clone has just one count. The gene calls are TRBV7-9 and TRBJ1-4; D gene uncertain. V lost 3 bases and J lost 7, with 3 bases in between. Germline assignment: CDR1 SEHNR and CDR2 FQNEAQ (reference sequence). The CDR3 totals 11 residues. The CDR3 protein is CASSLSEKLFF. The DNA of the CDR3 is TGTGCCAGCAGCTTGAGTGAAAAACTGTTTTTT.

This chain links TRBV7-8 with TRBJ2-7; 8 nucleotides agree with TRBD2. V trimming: 8 bases; J trimming: 5 bases; junction bases outside the gene matches: 11. CDR3 length equals 14 residues. The germline gives CDR1 SGHVS, CDR2 FQNEAQ. DNA of the CDR3: TGTGCCAGCGGCCCCCGGGGGGGTGGCCACGAGCAGTACTTC. This translates into CASGPRGGGHEQYF.

The chain is built from TRBV5-1 and TRBJ2-2; a weak D match, TRBD1 (6 bases). Germline CDR1 is SGHRS and CDR2 is YFSETQ. The germline V and J ends were trimmed by 3 bases and 0 bases, with 12 bases remaining between them. The CDR3 has 16 amino acids. The CDR3 bases are TGCGCCAGCAGCTCCTCCGGGACATCGAACACCGGGGAGCTGTTTTTT. It yields the protein CASSSSGTSNTGELFF. Supplemented by reference TRBV5-1 and TRBJ2-2, the full variable domain reads KAGVTQTPRYLIKTRGQQVTLSCSPISGHRSVSWYQQTPGQGLQFLFEYFSETQRNKGNFPGRFSGRQFSNSRSEMNVSTLELGDSALYLCASSSSGTSNTGELFFGEGSRLTVL.

This rearrangement joins TRBV5-1 to TRBJ1-1, with D perhaps matching TRBD1 (5 bases). The CDR3 has 14 residues. V was cut by 4 bases and J by 1 base, with 11 bases left in between. CDR1 and CDR2 (germline): SGHRS, YFSETQ. This chain's CDR3 is CASSLMQGNTEAFF. DNA of the CDR3: TGCGCCAGCAGCCTGATGCAGGGGAACACTGAAGCTTTCTTT.

The rearrangement links TRBV4-1 to TRBJ2-3; 12 bases are a match to TRBD2. The CDR3 contains 17 residues. Germline V gives CDR1 MGHRA, CDR2 YSYEKL. V was clipped by 0 bases and J by 7 bases; unmatched bases: 8. The CDR3 is CASSQDPSGRARYTQYF. The CDR3, as DNA: TGCGCCAGCAGCCAAGACCCTAGCGGGAGGGCGCGATATACGCAGTATTTT.

This chain links TRBV30 with TRBJ2-7, with unresolved D. Deletions cut 0 bases from V and 6 bases from J, with 12 bases between. Germline V gene lookup returns CDR1 GTSNPN and CDR2 SVGIG (reference sequence). This CDR3 has 13 amino acids. CDR3 DNA sequence: TGTGCCTGGAGTGTATCCGGGTCCCGCGAGCAGTACTTC. Residues: CAWSVSGSREQYF.

This clone was detected a few times. The rearrangement joins TRBV24-1 to TRBJ1-4; weak D call: TRBD1 (6 bases). The CDR3 loop spans 13 amino acids. V was shortened by 9 bases and J by 8 bases, with 15 bases between the two germline ends. Germline V gene data show CDR1 as KGHDR and CDR2 as SFDVKD. This chain's CDR3 is CATSEGGGEKLFF. The CDR3 DNA reads TGTGCCACCTCTGAAGGGGGTGGGGAAAAACTGTTTTTT.

V and J are TRBV4-3 and TRBJ2-5, with 8 bases aligning to TRBD2. The trim removed 2 bases at V and 4 bases at J, leaving 6 bases unmatched. Germline V gene lookup returns CDR1 LGHNA and CDR2 YSLEER. CDR3 length equals 15 residues. The CDR3 DNA reads as TGCGCCAGCAGCCAAAGCGGGGCGGGAGGAGAGACCCAGTACTTC. Translated, it gives CASSQSGAGGETQYF.

This chain connects TRBV18 to TRBJ1-3, with D hard to call. The V and J ends lost 3 bases and 0 bases respectively, with 9 bases between them. CDR3 length: 15 amino acids. Germline V gives CDR1 KGHSH, CDR2 LQKENI. Here the CDR3 DNA reads TGTGCCAGCTCACCGCCCGGGAGCTCTGGAAACACCATATATTTT. This translates into CASSPPGSSGNTIYF.

This chain uses TRBV11-2 with TRBJ1-1; the D gene is possibly TRBD1 (5 bases). Trimming cost V 5 bases and J 4 bases, with 14 bases left between them. The CDR3 has 14 residues. Germline CDR1 is SGHAT and CDR2 is FQNNGV. For the CDR3, the DNA is TGTGCCAGCAGCCCGCGACAGAGTTTCACTGAAGCTTTCTTT. It yields the protein CASSPRQSFTEAFF.

This clone was counted many times. This chain uses TRBV5-5 with TRBJ1-6, with 7 bases lining up with TRBD1. From germline, CDR1 is SGHKS and CDR2 YYEKEE (reference sequence). V dropped 7 bases and J dropped 1; count of bases not matched to a gene: 14. This CDR3 is built from 18 residues. Here the CDR3 DNA reads TGTGCCAGCCAGAGACACCGACAGGGTGGGTCCTATAATTCACCCCTCCACTTT. Translation: CASQRHRQGGSYNSPLHF.

This chain links TRBV6-2 or TRBV6-3 with TRBJ2-1, with 10 bases identical to TRBD2. In germline, CDR1 is MNHEY, CDR2 SVGEGT. V gave up 2 bases and J gave up 12 bases; unmatched junction bases: 13. The CDR3 contains 16 residues. In DNA, the CDR3 is TGTGCCAGCAGTTACATTAGCGTGGCTAGCGGGAGTGGGCAGTTCTTC. The encoded protein is CASSYISVASGSGQFF.

The sample holds a few counts of this clone. This chain joins TRBV28 and TRBJ2-3; 8 nucleotides align to TRBD2. J was trimmed by 3 bases and V by 6 bases; bases with no gene match: 11. This CDR3 comprises 16 residues. The V gene's germline CDR1 is MDHEN and CDR2 SYDVKM. CDR3 DNA sequence: TGTGCCAGCAGCCTGCCGCTAGCGGGTAGGACAGATACGCAGTATTTT. Encoded protein: CASSLPLAGRTDTQYF.

Only a few counts were recorded for this clone. This chain joins TRBV6-5 and TRBJ1-6; D is possibly TRBD1 (6 bases). Germline-derived CDR1 and CDR2 are MNHEY and SVGAGI. This CDR3 spans 13 amino acids. V was cut by 7 bases and J by 6 bases, with 10 bases left in between. The CDR3, as DNA: TGTGCCAGCAAGGACAGCGTTAATTCACCCCTCCACTTT. Translated, it gives CASKDSVNSPLHF.

This clone is a singleton in its sample. The chain carries TRBV5-1 and TRBJ1-1; 8 bases match TRBD1. This CDR3 has 16 residues. With V trimmed by 4 bases and J by 1 base, 9 bases remained unmatched. CDR1 is SGHRS, CDR2 YFSETQ, per germline. In DNA form, the CDR3 reads TGCGCCAGCAGCCTCGGACAGGGATCTAGGAACACTGAAGCTTTCTTT. Its translation is CASSLGQGSRNTEAFF. Together with reference TRBV5-1 and TRBJ1-1, the CDR3 gives the full variable domain: KAGVTQTPRYLIKTRGQQVTLSCSPISGHRSVSWYQQTPGQGLQFLFEYFSETQRNKGNFPGRFSGRQFSNSRSEMNVSTLELGDSALYLCASSLGQGSRNTEAFFGQGTRLTVV.

This chain's CDR3 is CASSREGATGYTF. The CDR3 nucleotides read TGTGCCAGCAGCCGCGAGGGGGCGACGGGCTACACCTTC. This sequence joins TRBV5-6 and TRBJ1-2, with 7 bases lining up with TRBD1. The length of the CDR3 is 13 residues. CDR1 is SGHDT, CDR2 YYEEEE, per germline. V dropped 4 bases and J dropped 8; count of bases not matched to a gene: 8.

This clone was seen only a few times. The genes are TRBV6-2 or TRBV6-3 and TRBJ2-1, with TRBD2 matching over 8 bases. Germline CDR1 is MNHEY and CDR2 is SVGEGT. The CDR3 runs to 16 residues. Losses at the gene ends were 1 base for V and 2 bases for J; bases not matched to a gene: 4. The CDR3 region has the DNA TGTGCCAGCAGTTACTTGGTAGCGGGACCCTACAATGAGCAGTTCTTC. This encodes CASSYLVAGPYNEQFF.

The CDR3 nucleotides read TGTGCCAGCAGAAAAAGCGGGGGGCCGTCCTACGAGCAGTACTTC. Residues: CASRKSGGPSYEQYF. The V gene is TRBV5-4, the J gene TRBJ2-7; 9 nucleotides line up with TRBD2. Looked up from germline, CDR1 is SGHNT and CDR2 is YYREEE (reference sequence). V gave up 5 bases and J gave up 1 base; unmatched junction bases: 7. The CDR3 is made up of 15 amino acids.

The CDR3 region has the DNA TGTGCCTGGAGTGTGGACAGGGGGTTGGAGACCCAGTACTTC. Its translation is CAWSVDRGLETQYF. The V call is TRBV30, the J call TRBJ2-5; 10 bases agree with TRBD1. Per the germline V gene, CDR1 is GTSNPN and CDR2 is SVGIG (reference sequence). The CDR3 length is 14 residues. J lost 5 bases, V lost 0 bases, and 3 bases had no gene match. The full variable domain, in which reference TRBV30 and TRBJ2-5 provide the parts outside the CDR3, is SQTIHQWPATLVQPVGSPLSLECTVEGTSNPNLYWYRQAAGRGLQLLFYSVGIGQISSEVPQNLSASRPQDRQFILSSKKLLLSDSGFYLCAWSVDRGLETQYFGPGTRLLVL.

This chain connects TRBV3-1 (or the pseudogene TRBV3-2) to TRBJ1-5; TRBD1 agrees at 10 bases. Germline CDR1 is LGHDT and CDR2 is YNNKEL (reference sequence). J was trimmed by 0 bases and V by 1 base; bases with no gene match: 12. CDR3 length: 20 residues. CDR3 sequence: CASSQAPRDRGPYSNQPQHF. In nucleotides, the CDR3 is TGTGCCAGCAGCCAAGCCCCCAGGGACAGGGGACCTTATAGCAATCAGCCCCAGCATTTT.

This clone came up once. The genes are TRBV21-1 and TRBJ1-4; TRBD1 is the table's D call and was not checked against the DNA. TRBV21-1 is annotated as a pseudogene. There are 17 residues in the CDR3. The CDR3 region is CASSKAGTGVFNEKLFF. The CDR3 bases are TGTGCCAGCAGCAAAGCTGGGACAGGTGTATTTAATGAAAAACTGTTTTTT.